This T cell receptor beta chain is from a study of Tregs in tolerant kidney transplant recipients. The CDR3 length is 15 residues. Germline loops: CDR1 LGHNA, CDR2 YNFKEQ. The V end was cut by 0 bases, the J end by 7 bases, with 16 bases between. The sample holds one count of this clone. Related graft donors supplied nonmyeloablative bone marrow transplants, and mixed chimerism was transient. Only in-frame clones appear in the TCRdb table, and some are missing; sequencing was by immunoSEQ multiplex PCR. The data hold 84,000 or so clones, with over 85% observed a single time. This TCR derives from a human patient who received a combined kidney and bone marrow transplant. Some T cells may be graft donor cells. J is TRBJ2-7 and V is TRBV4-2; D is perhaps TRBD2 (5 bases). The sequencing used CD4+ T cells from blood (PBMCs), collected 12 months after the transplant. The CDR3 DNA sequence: TGTGCCAGCAGCCAAGAACCAGGACTTTCGCAAGAGCAGTACTTC. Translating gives CASSQEPGLSQEQYF.